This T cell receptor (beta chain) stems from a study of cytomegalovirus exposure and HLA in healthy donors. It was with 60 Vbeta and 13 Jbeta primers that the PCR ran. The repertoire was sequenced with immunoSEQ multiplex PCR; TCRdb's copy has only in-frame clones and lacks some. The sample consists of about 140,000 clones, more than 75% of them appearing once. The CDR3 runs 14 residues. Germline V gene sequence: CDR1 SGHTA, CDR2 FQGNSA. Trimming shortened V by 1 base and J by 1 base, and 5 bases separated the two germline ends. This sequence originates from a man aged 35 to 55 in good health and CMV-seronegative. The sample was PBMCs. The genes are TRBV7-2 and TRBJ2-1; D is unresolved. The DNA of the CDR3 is TGTGCCAGCAGCTTAGACAGTTCCTACAATGAGCAGTTCTTC. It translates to CASSLDSSYNEQFF.